This T cell receptor (beta chain) was captured by sequencing in a study of blood T cells in healthy people across ages. The study, taken as a whole, reports: The unknown donor CMV status may have confounded expanded clonotype changes. Estimates of total diversity, which came from one million sequenced T cells, were considered to be underestimates.

This clonotype was found many times. Its specificity is not known. CDR1 is SQVTM, CDR2 ANQGSEA, per germline. V lost 6 bases and J lost 3; bases outside the gene matches: 5. The CDR3 runs to 13 residues. The study isolated at least 6.5 million PBMCs from each sample. A sample-barcoded 5' primer and a J-beta primer mix were used in a second PCR of about 7 to 12 cycles. Each CDR3 protein gets one entry after TCRdb re-called the 5' RACE reads with MiXCR. The data contain around 710,000 distinct CDR3 sequences, 43% of them singletons. The chain joins TRBV29-1 to TRBJ2-3, with TRBD1 matching over 8 bases. This clonotype originated in a woman aged 55-69 years in good health. Material: blood. CDR3 nucleotides: TGCAGCGTCCGGACAGGGCTGACAGATACGCAGTATTTT. It yields the protein CSVRTGLTDTQYF.